This entry describes one T cell receptor (beta chain). Its specificity is unknown. Genomic DNA per cell subset filled all wells of several immunoSEQ plates. Study processing details: ImmunoSEQ junction-only sequences lacked quality scores, so their filtering differed. Sequencing was performed with immunoSEQ multiplex PCR; in TCRdb, only in-frame clones are kept and a portion is missing. V, J and clone size reflect that table, while D and trimming were determined from the DNA. The sample has hundreds of thousands of clones; 76% are singletons. The germline V gene encodes CDR1 MNHEY and CDR2 SMNVEV (reference sequence). The CDR3 has 13 residues. The V end was cut by 4 bases, the J end by 5 bases, with 11 bases between. This sample is drawn from a study of shared clonotypes between healthy human individuals. Whole-study results and caveats: Enrolling few donors narrowed the genetic and exposure-history diversity that was represented.

Each unsorted sample relied on around 100 million PBMCs as its source of genomic DNA. The rearrangement links TRBV27 to TRBJ1-1; a possible D gene is TRBD1 (6 bases). This sequence originates from a woman aged 35 to 49 in good health. Some clones in this sample may be carry-over from other donors' samples. The sequenced material came from PBMCs. For the CDR3, the DNA is TGTGCCAGCAGTTATACAGGGACAACTGAAGCTTTCTTT. Protein product: CASSYTGTTEAFF.